The next 13 T cell receptor beta chains were all read from a single sample in a study of T cell changes during pregnancy in multiple sclerosis (dated by TCRdb to about 2019). Receptors were amplified or captured by the immunoSEQ multiplex PCR assay. In TCRdb, the immuneACCESS table is reduced to in-frame sequences with V and J assigned. These tables do not hold every clone; where another copy was compared, an unresolved V gene accounts for under half, and the others remain unexplained. The sample profile shows about 80,000 clones; over 85% of them were found once. The ten largest clones add up to about 0.22% of the sample. Sequenced material: CD4+ T cells from peripheral blood mononuclear cells, taken before pregnancy. Source of these receptors: a female donor with multiple sclerosis, enrolled in a pregnancy study.

The chain uses TRBV5-1 and TRBJ2-7, with D maybe TRBD1 (5 bases). Germline V gives CDR1 SGHRS, CDR2 YFSETQ. This CDR3 is built from 13 residues. V was trimmed by 4 bases and J by 2 bases, leaving 10 bases between them. DNA of the CDR3: TGCGCCAGCAGCCCCAGGGAAACCTACGAGCAGTACTTC. Residues: CASSPRETYEQYF. Looking up the rest from reference TRBV5-1 and TRBJ2-7 gives the full variable domain: KAGVTQTPRYLIKTRGQQVTLSCSPISGHRSVSWYQQTPGQGLQFLFEYFSETQRNKGNFPGRFSGRQFSNSRSEMNVSTLELGDSALYLCASSPRETYEQYFGPGTRLTVT.

V usage is TRBV5-1 and J usage is TRBJ2-2, with 8 bases matching TRBD2. Germline assignment: CDR1 SGHRS and CDR2 YFSETQ. The CDR3 length is 16 residues. With 0 bases clipped from V and 6 bases from J, the junction kept 7 bases outside the gene matches. The chain's CDR3 is CASSLVRGRSSGELFF. CDR3 DNA sequence: TGCGCCAGCAGCTTGGTTCGCGGGAGGTCGTCCGGGGAGCTGTTTTTT. Variable domain in full (rest from reference TRBV5-1 and TRBJ2-2): KAGVTQTPRYLIKTRGQQVTLSCSPISGHRSVSWYQQTPGQGLQFLFEYFSETQRNKGNFPGRFSGRQFSNSRSEMNVSTLELGDSALYLCASSLVRGRSSGELFFGEGSRLTVL.

The chain joins TRBV7-9 to TRBJ1-3; TRBD1 matches at 7 bases. CDR1 and CDR2 from the germline V gene are SEHNR and FQNEAQ (reference sequence). The CDR3 is 18 amino acids. V shed 5 bases and J 1 base; nucleotides not matched to a gene: 14. The CDR3 nucleotides read TGTGCCAGCAGCCATGGGATCGACAGGGTGATATCTGGAAACACCATATATTTT. This encodes CASSHGIDRVISGNTIYF.

V is TRBV9 and J is TRBJ2-5; D not certain. Trimming removed 2 bases from V and 1 base from J, with 9 bases in between. CDR3 length equals 14 residues. Germline V gives CDR1 SGDLS, CDR2 YYNGEE. CDR3 protein: CASSVDLVQETQYF. CDR3 sequence (DNA): TGTGCCAGCAGCGTCGACCTAGTCCAAGAGACCCAGTACTTC.

The gene calls are TRBV28 and TRBJ1-1; D is ambiguous. V gave up 5 bases and J gave up 3 bases, with 19 bases separating them. This CDR3 is built from 16 residues. Germline CDR1 MDHEN, CDR2 SYDVKM. CDR3 sequence (DNA): TGTGCCAGCAGTCCCCGGGAAGGCCTCGGAGACACTGAAGCTTTCTTT. It codes for CASSPREGLGDTEAFF.

This clone was found once. The chain links TRBV5-1 to TRBJ2-3, with D maybe TRBD2 (6 bases). Trimming removed 2 bases at V and 1 base at J, with 8 bases between. The CDR3 runs 14 residues. Germline CDR1 SGHRS, CDR2 YFSETQ. DNA of the CDR3: TGCGCCAGCAGCTTTTCTAGCGGCACAGATACGCAGTATTTT. It specifies CASSFSSGTDTQYF.

The rearrangement joins TRBV9 to TRBJ2-3; D possibly corresponds to TRBD2 (6 bases). Per the germline V gene, CDR1 is SGDLS and CDR2 is YYNGEE. With 3 bases removed from V and 2 bases from J, the gap between germline ends came to 16 bases. This CDR3 is built from 16 residues. The DNA for the CDR3 is TGTGCCAGCAGCGGAGCCGGAGGGCCGTACACAGATACGCAGTATTTT. Its protein product is CASSGAGGPYTDTQYF.

The chain joins TRBV30 to TRBJ2-5; 7 bases agree with TRBD1. CDR3 length: 13 residues. The germline V gene encodes CDR1 GTSNPN and CDR2 SVGIG (reference sequence). V lost 3 bases and J lost 7; bases outside the gene matches: 8. DNA of the CDR3: TGTGCCTGGAGGGAAGGGACAGCAGGGACCCAGTACTTC. Encoded protein: CAWREGTAGTQYF.

Only one count was recorded for this clone. Other DNA sequences in this specimen translate into the identical CDR3. The chain combines TRBV6-5 with TRBJ1-1; D is ambiguous. CDR3 length: 13 amino acids. V dropped 0 bases and J dropped 2 bases, with 4 bases sitting between them. Germline V lookup: CDR1 MNHEY, CDR2 SVGAGI. CDR3 sequence: CASSYSRNTEAFF. The CDR3 DNA sequence: TGTGCCAGCAGTTACTCGAGAAACACTGAAGCTTTCTTT.

J is TRBJ1-5 and V is TRBV9; TRBD1 is a possible D gene (6 bases). Germline lookup yields CDR1 SGDLS and CDR2 YYNGEE. The CDR3 has 15 residues. V lost 0 bases, J lost 4 bases, and 11 bases lay in between. CDR3 sequence reads: CASSVAGHENQPQHF. The CDR3 DNA reads TGTGCCAGCAGCGTAGCGGGACACGAAAATCAGCCCCAGCATTTT.

The gene calls are TRBV2 and TRBJ2-3, with a tentative D call TRBD1 (5 bases). There are 16 residues in the CDR3. The germline V gene has CDR1 SNHLY and CDR2 FYNNEI. Trimming pared 2 bases from V and 2 bases from J, leaving 14 bases between. The CDR3 nucleotides read TGTGCCAGCAGTGAAAGGGTGGGGCAACCCACAGATACGCAGTATTTT. Residues: CASSERVGQPTDTQYF. The variable domain in full, completed from reference TRBV2 and TRBJ2-3, reads EPEVTQTPSHQVTQMGQEVILRCVPISNHLYFYWYRQILGQKVEFLVSFYNNEISEKSEIFDDQFSVERPDGSNFTLKIRSTKLEDSAMYFCASSERVGQPTDTQYFGPGTRLTVL.

The V gene is TRBV27, the J gene TRBJ2-6; the D is unclear. The CDR3 loop spans 17 amino acids. Between the trimmed V and J ends, which lost 3 bases and 2 bases, there was a span of 14 bases. Germline V lookup: CDR1 MNHEY, CDR2 SMNVEV (reference sequence). The CDR3 is CASSFSPPPAGANVLTF. The CDR3 coding sequence is TGTGCCAGCAGTTTCAGTCCTCCCCCTGCTGGGGCCAACGTCCTGACTTTC.

This clone has a handful of counts. The rearrangement uses TRBV30 and TRBJ1-6; D might be TRBD1 (5 bases). V lost 0 bases and J 7 bases, leaving 13 bases between the germline ends. Germline CDR1 is GTSNPN and CDR2 is SVGIG (reference sequence). The CDR3 covers 15 residues. CDR3 coding DNA: TGTGCCTGGAGTGTAAAGGGGCTCCAGAATTCACCCCTCCACTTT. It translates to CAWSVKGLQNSPLHF.